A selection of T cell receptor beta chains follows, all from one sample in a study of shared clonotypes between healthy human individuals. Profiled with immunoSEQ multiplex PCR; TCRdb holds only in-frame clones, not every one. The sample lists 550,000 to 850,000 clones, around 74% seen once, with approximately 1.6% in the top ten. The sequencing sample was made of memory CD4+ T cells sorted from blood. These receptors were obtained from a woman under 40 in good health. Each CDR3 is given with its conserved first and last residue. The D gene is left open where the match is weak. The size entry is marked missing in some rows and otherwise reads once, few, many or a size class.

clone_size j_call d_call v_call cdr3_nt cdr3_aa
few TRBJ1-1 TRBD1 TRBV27 TGTGCCAGCAGTAAAGACAGGGGGAATACTGAAGCTTTCTTT CASSKDRGNTEAFF
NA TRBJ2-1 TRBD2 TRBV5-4 TGTGCCAGCAGCTTGGTTAGCGGGGCATACAATGAGCAGTTCTTC CASSLVSGAYNEQFF
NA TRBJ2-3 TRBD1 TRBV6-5 TGTGCCAGCAGTTATGATGGACAGGGGGCAGATACGCAGTATTTT CASSYDGQGADTQYF
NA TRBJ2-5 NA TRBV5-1 TGCGCCAGCAGCTTAAGGGATAGCGGCCAAGAGACCCAGTACTTC CASSLRDSGQETQYF
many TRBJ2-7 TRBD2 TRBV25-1 TGTGCCAGCAGTTCGGGACTAGCGGAGGAAGAGCAGTACTTC CASSSGLAEEEQYF
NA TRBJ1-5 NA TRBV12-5 TGTGCTAGTGGTTTGGACAGCAATCAGCCCCAGCATTTT CASGLDSNQPQHF
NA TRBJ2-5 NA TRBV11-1 TGTGCCAGCAGCTTAGCGCTCGGGGATCGGGAGACCCAGTACTTC CASSLALGDRETQYF
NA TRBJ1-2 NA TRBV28 TGTGCCAGCAGTCTGGGACGGAGAGACTTTCCGCCCTATGGCTACACCTTC CASSLGRRDFPPYGYTF
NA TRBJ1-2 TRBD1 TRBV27 TGTGCCAGCAGTCCCGCCGGGACAGGGGACATCTATGGCTACACCTTC CASSPAGTGDIYGYTF
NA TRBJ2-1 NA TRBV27 TGTGCCAGCAGTTCACGGACACGAGGCAATGAGCAGTTCTTC CASSSRTRGNEQFF
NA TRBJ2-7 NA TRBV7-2 TGTGCCAGCAGCCTTCGGGGGCAGTCTAGCTCCTACGAGCAGTACTTC CASSLRGQSSSYEQYF
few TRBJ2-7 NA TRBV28 TGTGCCAGCAGTACCCCCAGTAGGGGGAGGAACGAGCAGTACTTC CASSTPSRGRNEQYF
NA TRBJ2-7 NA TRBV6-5 TGTGCCAGCAGTTCCTCAAACTCCTACGAGCAGTACTTC CASSSSNSYEQYF
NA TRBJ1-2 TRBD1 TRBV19 TGTGCCAGTAGTAAACGGACAGGGCAAGCTAACTATGGCTACACCTTC CASSKRTGQANYGYTF